This TCR beta chain is drawn from a study of Graves' ophthalmopathy and Graves' hyperthyroidism. This CDR3 is built from 12 residues. The germline V and J ends were trimmed by 7 bases and 2 bases, with 9 bases remaining between them. Only a few counts were recorded for this clonotype. One base away lies a much larger clone, so this may be a sequencing read error. TCR beta CDR3 regions were amplified from RNA transcripts. Amplification began with first-round RT-PCR using HTBI primers, then second-round multiplex PCR was performed. MiXCR, run by TCRdb on the multiplex PCR reads, gives a single entry per CDR3 protein. The sample carries about 380,000 distinct CDR3 sequences, 15% to 17% recorded once.

The genes are TRBV12-3 or TRBV12-4 and TRBJ2-7, with D tentatively TRBD1 (6 bases). Source material: peripheral blood. The sequence derives from a woman younger than 30 with stable Graves' hyperthyroidism. This chain's CDR3 is CASKRDTYEQYF. As DNA, the CDR3 is TGTGCCAGCAAACGGGACACCTACGAGCAGTACTTC.